This T cell receptor (beta chain) was sequenced in a study of blood T cell repertoires in COVID-19 (dated by TCRdb to the early 2020s). Notes on the research overall: Samples from collaborators originated in the United States, Italy and Spain and spanned both the acute and convalescent phases of COVID-19. Subjects who had been exposed to COVID-19, were actively infected with it, or had recovered from it provided the deeply sampled blood TCRbeta repertoires that made up the dataset. Where available, HLA class I and class II types were obtained from metadata supplied by the sample provider rather than from assay-based typing. The prospective study material was composed of cDNA or gDNA derived from T cells, B-cell-depleted T cells, or PBMCs. The sample metadata nearly always contained a de-identified subject ID, COVID-19 status, age in years and sex. Samples came from the ongoing ImmuneRACE study (first 160 participants) plus 1,254 subjects from 6 global collaborators. The repertoires were released in a freely available public database meant as a resource for research on the immune response to SARS-CoV-2. What the authors observed across the whole study: Clinical and demographic metadata were provided uncurated, with the amount varying by source and participant.

The CDR3 measures 11 amino acids from cysteine to phenylalanine. Of all the DNA, just the CDR3 is kept, 33 bases in frame from base 1. At the junction V is shortened by 6 bases and J by 5 bases, with 7 bases in between. This clone has more than one count but fewer than ten. The target of this receptor is not known. Per-base quality was not reported, and no clone a single base away is much larger than it. Whole blood was collected in K2EDTA tubes by collaborating institutions according to the institutions' own protocols. For TCRbeta analysis, collaborators shipped samples as frozen whole blood, isolated PBMCs, or DNA extracted from either of those sample types. TCRbeta CDR3 regions were amplified from genomic DNA using the immunoSEQ Assay, a bias-controlled multiplex PCR. Per the original workflow: The number of nucleated cells in each sample was estimated from the amplification of reference gene primers within the assay. To quantify the absolute abundance of each unique TCRbeta CDR3 rearrangement, sequence reads were collapsed and filtered. For each sample, productive Simpson clonality was calculated by taking the square root of Simpson's diversity index across productive rearrangements. TCRdb mirrors the immuneACCESS table, restricted to in-frame sequences. Some clones are absent from its copies; in checked studies, under half trace to an unresolved V gene, and the reason for the others is unknown. D and trimming come from the DNA, and the V and J calls and clone size come from that table. The sample table contains approximately 250,000 clones; only one count was recorded for about 88% of them. About 3.5% of the sample is in the top ten clones.

Sequencing input: peripheral blood. The sequence links TRBV12-3 or TRBV12-4 to TRBJ2-5; confidence is insufficient to name the D gene. This TCR derives from a man between 18 and 29 years old with active or convalescent COVID-19. The CDR3 reads as follows: CASSPRETQYF. The DNA sequence is TGTGCCAGCAGCCCCCGTGAGACCCAGTACTTC.